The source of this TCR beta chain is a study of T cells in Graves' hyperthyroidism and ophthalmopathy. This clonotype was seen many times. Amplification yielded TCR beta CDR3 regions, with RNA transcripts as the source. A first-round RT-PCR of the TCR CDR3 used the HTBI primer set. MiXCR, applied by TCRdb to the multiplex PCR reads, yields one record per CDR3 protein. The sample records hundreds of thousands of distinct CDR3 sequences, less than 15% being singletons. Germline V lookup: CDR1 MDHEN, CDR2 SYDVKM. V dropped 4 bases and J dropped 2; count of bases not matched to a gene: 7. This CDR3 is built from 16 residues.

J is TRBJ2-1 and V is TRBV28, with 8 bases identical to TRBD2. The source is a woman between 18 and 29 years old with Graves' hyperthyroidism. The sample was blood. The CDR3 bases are TGTGCCAGCAGTTCCGGTACTAGCGGAGCCTACAATGAGCAGTTCTTC. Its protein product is CASSSGTSGAYNEQFF. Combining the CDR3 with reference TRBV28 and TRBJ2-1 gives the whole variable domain DVKVTQSSRYLVKRTGEKVFLECVQDMDHENMFWYRQDPGLGLRLIYFSYDVKMKEKGDIPEGYSVSREKKERFSLILESASTNQTSMYLCASSSGTSGAYNEQFFGPGTRLTVL.